This record concerns one T cell receptor (beta chain) sequence. The sample originates from a study of T cell changes during pregnancy in multiple sclerosis. The CDR3 runs to 13 residues. The germline CDR1 and CDR2 sequences are SGHRS and YFSETQ. The trim removed 3 bases at V and 6 bases at J, leaving 5 bases unmatched. This table comes from immunoSEQ multiplex PCR, and its TCRdb copy is limited to in-frame clones, with some not included. Of 80,000 or so clones in the sample, 90% to 95% were seen once. V is TRBV5-1 and J is TRBJ2-7, with 8 bases identical to TRBD1. This sample comprised peripheral blood, obtained in the second trimester of pregnancy. The receptor was isolated from a female donor in good health, enrolled as a control in a pregnancy study. This CDR3 is CASSWTGSIEQYF. CDR3 sequence (DNA): TGCGCCAGCAGCTGGACAGGGTCTATCGAGCAGTACTTC.